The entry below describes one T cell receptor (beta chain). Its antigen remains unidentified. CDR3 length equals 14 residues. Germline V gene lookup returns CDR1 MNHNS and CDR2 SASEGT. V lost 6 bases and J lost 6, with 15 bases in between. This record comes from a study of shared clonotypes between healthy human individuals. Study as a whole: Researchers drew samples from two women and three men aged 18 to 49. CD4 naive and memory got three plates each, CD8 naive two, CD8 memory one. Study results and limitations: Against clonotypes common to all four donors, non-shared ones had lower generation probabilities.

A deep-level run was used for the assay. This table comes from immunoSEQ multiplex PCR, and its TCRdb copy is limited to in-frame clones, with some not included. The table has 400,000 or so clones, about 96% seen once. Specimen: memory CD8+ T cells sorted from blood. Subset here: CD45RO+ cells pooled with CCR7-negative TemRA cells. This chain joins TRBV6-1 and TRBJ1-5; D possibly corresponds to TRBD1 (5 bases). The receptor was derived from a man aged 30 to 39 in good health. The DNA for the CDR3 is TGTGCCAGCAGGACTAACAGGATAGGTCAGCCCCAGCATTTT. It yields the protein CASRTNRIGQPQHF.